The 22 T cell receptor beta chains below were found in one sample sequenced in a study of human T cells and chemical hapten exposure. The time point is: pre-sensitization, week 0. The treatment is: therapeutic diphenylcyclopropenone sensitization with weekly scalp DPC. One entry per CDR3 protein, called by TCRdb with MiXCR from the RACE reads. The sample contains about 380,000 distinct CDR3 sequences, 5.1% of which appear only once. Material: whole blood, obtained in connection with sensitization to the hapten diphenylcyclopropenone (DPC). Every receptor here comes from a woman aged 45-59 years with alopecia areata. Some clones in this sample may be carry-over from other donors' samples.

This clonotype showed up just a few times. The chain joins TRBV28 to TRBJ2-7, with 7 positions matching TRBD2. Per germline, CDR1 MDHEN and CDR2 SYDVKM. The CDR3 sequence is 15 residues long. With 4 bases clipped from V and 7 bases from J, the junction kept 13 bases outside the gene matches. DNA of the CDR3: TGTGCCAGCAGTTCTCAACTGACTAGCCTTGGGGAGCAGTACTTC. It specifies CASSSQLTSLGEQYF.

This clonotype turned up a few times. The chain joins TRBV20-1 to TRBJ2-3; D is ambiguous. Germline assignment: CDR1 DFQATT and CDR2 SNEGSKA (reference sequence). CDR3 length equals 10 residues. The germline V and J ends were trimmed by 6 bases and 7 bases, with 8 bases remaining between them. CDR3 DNA sequence: TGCAGTGCCCCCCTTAATACGCAGTATTTT. This translates into CSAPLNTQYF.

This clonotype was detected many times. The chain is built from TRBV3-1 and TRBJ2-1, with 10 bases lining up with TRBD2. This CDR3 is built from 14 residues. Germline CDR1 reads LGHDT; CDR2 reads YNNKEL (reference sequence). Unmatched junction bases numbered 4, after V lost 2 bases and J lost 9 bases. CDR3 loop: CASSQSSGRSEQFF. The CDR3 DNA sequence: TGTGCCAGCAGCCAAAGTAGCGGGAGGAGTGAGCAGTTCTTC.

This clonotype showed up just a few times. V and J are TRBV30 and TRBJ2-7; D may be TRBD1 or TRBD2 (7 bases each). Between the trimmed V and J ends, which lost 3 bases and 3 bases, there was a span of 21 bases. The CDR3 contains 16 residues. Looked up from germline, CDR1 is GTSNPN and CDR2 is SVGIG (reference sequence). CDR3 bases: TGTGCCTGGAGCCTTGGCCAGGGGGGGCAGTTCTACGAGCAGTACTTC. Translation: CAWSLGQGGQFYEQYF.

With regard to this clonotype: Just one base apart from a much larger clone, this may be a read error. V gene TRBV25-1 combines with J gene TRBJ2-7; 10 bases are shared with TRBD1. Germline lookup yields CDR1 MGHDK and CDR2 SYGVNS. The CDR3 has 13 residues. The CDR3 loop reads CASRTGGSNEQYF. DNA for the CDR3: TGTGCCAGCAGGACAGGGGGCTCCAACGAGCAGTACTTC.

J is TRBJ1-3 and V is TRBV12-3 or TRBV12-4, with D possibly being TRBD1 (5 bases). This CDR3 has 14 amino acids. V lost 3 bases and J 4 bases, leaving 10 bases between the germline ends. In DNA, the CDR3 is TGTGCCAGCAGTTTCAGGGCGGCGGGAAACACCATATATTTT. This codes for CASSFRAAGNTIYF.

In this sample, this clonotype turned up a few times. This chain joins TRBV5-1 and TRBJ1-3; D may be TRBD1 (6 bases). The V and J ends lost 4 bases and 2 bases respectively, with 16 bases between them. Germline values: CDR1 SGHRS, CDR2 YFSETQ. The CDR3 consists of 16 residues. The CDR3 nucleotides are TGCGCCAGCAGCCGGGGGCCCCCCGGGGCTGGAAACACCATATATTTT. Its translation is CASSRGPPGAGNTIYF.

The table lists this clonotype with many counts. The chain joins TRBV6-1 to TRBJ2-5; 9 bases are a match to TRBD1. The CDR3 sequence is 14 residues long. From germline, CDR1 is MNHNS and CDR2 SASEGT. The junction had 10 bases not matched to a gene; V was cut back by 7 bases and J by 7 bases. This CDR3 is CASKAQGAGGTQYF. The CDR3 DNA sequence: TGTGCCAGCAAAGCACAGGGGGCCGGAGGGACCCAGTACTTC.

The sample holds many counts of this clonotype. This chain links TRBV19 with TRBJ2-1, with 7 bases aligning to TRBD1. Germline-derived CDR1 and CDR2 are LNHDA and SQIVND (reference sequence). Losses at the gene ends were 0 bases for V and 1 base for J; bases not matched to a gene: 6. This CDR3 has 17 residues. CDR3 coding DNA: TGTGCCAGTAGTATAGAATCCGGGACAGAATCCTACAATGAGCAGTTCTTC. Residues: CASSIESGTESYNEQFF.

This clonotype was observed at least ten times. The chain combines TRBV12-5 with TRBJ2-1; possibly TRBD1 for D (6 bases). Looked up from germline, CDR1 is LGHNT and CDR2 is FRNRAP. V dropped 4 bases and J dropped 9 bases, with 13 bases sitting between them. This CDR3 has 13 amino acids. CDR3 DNA sequence: TGTGCTAGTGGTTCCCCGAGGGGGAGTGAGCAGTTCTTC. Translated: CASGSPRGSEQFF.

The CDR3 DNA reads as TGTGCCAGCAGTTACTCCGTTCATCAGCCCCAGCATTTT. It translates to CASSYSVHQPQHF. The chain recombines TRBV6-5 with TRBJ1-5; D is uncertain. This CDR3 comprises 13 residues. Germline lookup yields CDR1 MNHEY and CDR2 SVGAGI. Trimming took 0 bases from V and 5 from J, leaving 5 bases between them.

This clonotype came up many times. The gene calls are TRBV15 and TRBJ1-6, with D uncertain. This CDR3 spans 14 amino acids. The germline CDR1 and CDR2 sequences are LNHNV and YYDKDF (reference sequence). V lost 1 base to trimming and J lost 14 bases, with 15 bases between them. The CDR3 loop is CATSRAGTPLALHF. CDR3 nucleotides: TGTGCCACCAGCAGAGCTGGAACACCCTTGGCCCTCCACTTT. Drawing the rest from reference TRBV15 and TRBJ1-6, the complete variable domain is DAMVIQNPRYQVTQFGKPVTLSCSQTLNHNVMYWYQQKSSQAPKLLFHYYDKDFNNEADTPDNFQSRRPNTSFCFLDIRSPGLGDTAMYLCATSRAGTPLALHFGNGTRLTVT.

Many counts were recorded for this clonotype. This chain joins TRBV5-1 and TRBJ2-2; D may be TRBD1 (5 bases). The germline V and J ends were trimmed by 0 bases and 5 bases, with 8 bases remaining between them. Germline loops: CDR1 SGHRS, CDR2 YFSETQ. The CDR3 sequence is 14 residues long. The CDR3 nucleotides read TGCGCCAGCAGCTTGGTCTCAGGGACCGGGGAGCTGTTTTTT. The encoded protein is CASSLVSGTGELFF.

This chain links TRBV7-6 with TRBJ2-5; D might be TRBD2 (6 bases). The CDR3 sequence is 16 residues long. V shed 4 bases and J shed 1 base, with 16 bases lying between them. Germline-derived CDR1 and CDR2 are SGHVS and FNYEAQ. The CDR3 DNA sequence: TGTGCCAGCAGCTATAAAGTGGGAGGAACCCAAGAGACCCAGTACTTC. Its translation is CASSYKVGGTQETQYF.

The V gene is TRBV9, the J gene TRBJ1-1, with 7 nucleotides matching TRBD1. The J segment lost 4 bases and the V segment lost 3 bases, leaving 6 bases of the junction unmatched. The germline CDR1 and CDR2 sequences are SGDLS and YYNGEE. CDR3 size: 14 residues. In DNA, the CDR3 is TGTGCCAGCAGCGAAGGGACAGCCCTCACTGAAGCTTTCTTT. Translation: CASSEGTALTEAFF. Together with reference TRBV9 and TRBJ1-1, the CDR3 gives the full variable domain: DSGVTQTPKHLITATGQRVTLRCSPRSGDLSVYWYQQSLDQGLQFLIQYYNGEERAKGNILERFSAQQFPDLHSELNLSSLELGDSALYFCASSEGTALTEAFFGQGTRLTVV.

This clonotype was seen a handful of times. This rearrangement joins TRBV3-1 to TRBJ2-2, with TRBD2 identical over 10 bases. This CDR3 has 17 amino acids. Per the germline V gene, CDR1 is LGHDT and CDR2 is YNNKEL (reference sequence). V was clipped by 0 bases and J by 6 bases; unmatched bases: 7. The chain's CDR3 is CASSQDRSGGASGELFF. Written as DNA, the CDR3 is TGTGCCAGCAGCCAAGATCGGAGCGGGGGGGCGTCCGGGGAGCTGTTTTTT.

This clonotype has more than one count but fewer than ten. The rearrangement links TRBV5-6 to TRBJ1-4; D possibly corresponds to TRBD1 (6 bases). Germline CDR1 SGHDT, CDR2 YYEEEE. V lost 4 bases and J 7 bases, leaving 14 bases between the germline ends. This CDR3 spans 14 amino acids. CDR3 sequence reads: CASSADSLSEKLFF. DNA of the CDR3: TGTGCCAGCAGCGCGGACAGCTTAAGTGAAAAACTGTTTTTT.

This clonotype has ten or more counts. The gene calls are TRBV5-5 and TRBJ2-7; weak D call: TRBD2 (5 bases). Trimming left V 0 bases short and J 2 bases short, with 12 bases between. Germline CDR1 and CDR2: SGHKS and YYEKEE (reference sequence). CDR3 length: 15 amino acids. This chain's CDR3 is CASSLDGGTAYEQYF. The CDR3 nucleotides read TGTGCCAGCAGCTTGGATGGAGGCACGGCCTACGAGCAGTACTTC.

At least ten counts were recorded for this clonotype. The chain has TRBV9 and TRBJ2-1, with 7 bases matching TRBD1. Unmatched junction bases numbered 7, after V lost 0 bases and J lost 4 bases. The CDR3 length is 16 residues. Germline V lookup: CDR1 SGDLS, CDR2 YYNGEE. DNA of the CDR3: TGTGCCAGCAGCGTAGGGGGGACAGCTTCGTACAATGAGCAGTTCTTC. Amino acids: CASSVGGTASYNEQFF.

This clonotype turned up a few times. J is TRBJ2-7 and V is TRBV6-2 or TRBV6-3; no reliable D call. The CDR3 extends over 12 amino acids. CDR1 is MNHEY and CDR2 is SVGEGT in the germline V gene. V was shortened by 7 bases and J by 2 bases, with 9 bases between the two germline ends. The chain's CDR3 is CASNHPPYEQYF. Here the CDR3 DNA reads TGTGCCAGCAACCACCCCCCCTACGAGCAGTACTTC.

This clonotype was observed many times. The chain joins TRBV5-1 to TRBJ2-7; D might be TRBD1 (6 bases). Trimming removed 4 bases at V and 5 bases at J, with 13 bases between. Germline CDR1 and CDR2: SGHRS and YFSETQ. The CDR3 totals 13 residues. CDR3 nucleotides: TGCGCCAGCAGCCCCCGGACAGTTGACGAGCAGTACTTC. Translation gives CASSPRTVDEQYF.

The chain couples TRBV20-1 to TRBJ1-6; D remains unclear. The V gene's germline CDR1 is DFQATT and CDR2 SNEGSKA (reference sequence). The CDR3 consists of 11 residues. Trimming pared 5 bases from V and 6 bases from J, leaving 5 bases between. The CDR3 bases are TGCAGTGCTCATGTTAATTCACCCCTCCACTTT. Translated, it gives CSAHVNSPLHF.